A single sample is the source of the 20 T cell receptor beta chains below, sequenced in a study of shared clonotypes between healthy human individuals. Method: immunoSEQ multiplex PCR; TCRdb's copy keeps in-frame clones and lacks some. The data contain approximately 640,000 clones, approximately 79% of them singletons. Sequenced material: memory CD4+ T cells sorted from blood. Stated subset: CD45RA-negative fraction. Receptors were obtained from a woman in her twenties or thirties in good health.

V and J are TRBV20-1 and TRBJ1-1, with 7 bases that match TRBD1. J lost 5 bases, V lost 5 bases, and 2 bases had no gene match. Per the germline V gene, CDR1 is DFQATT and CDR2 is SNEGSKA (reference sequence). This CDR3 is built from 11 residues. The CDR3 sequence: CSAPQGTEAFF. CDR3 coding DNA: TGCAGTGCTCCACAGGGGACTGAAGCTTTCTTT.

V usage is TRBV9 and J usage is TRBJ2-7; tentative D call: TRBD2 (5 bases). This CDR3 is 16 amino acids long. Trimming took 0 bases from V and 4 from J, leaving 17 bases between them. Germline loops: CDR1 SGDLS, CDR2 YYNGEE. CDR3 sequence reads: CASSVGIGGRQYEQYF. The CDR3 region has the DNA TGTGCCAGCAGCGTAGGGATTGGAGGTAGGCAATACGAGCAGTACTTC.

V usage is TRBV30 and J usage is TRBJ2-7; TRBD1 matches at 8 bases. CDR1 is GTSNPN and CDR2 is SVGIG in the germline V gene (reference sequence). The ends lost 0 bases at V and 2 bases at J; junction bases unmatched: 9. The CDR3 has 16 residues. CDR3 sequence (DNA): TGTGCCTGGAGTGTACGGGTCCGGGACAGGCCCTACGAGCAGTACTTC. As protein: CAWSVRVRDRPYEQYF.

The chain has TRBV28 and TRBJ2-7, with 7 bases fitting TRBD2. The CDR3 extends over 16 amino acids. Losses at the gene ends were 2 bases for V and 6 bases for J; bases not matched to a gene: 13. Germline V gene sequence: CDR1 MDHEN, CDR2 SYDVKM. The CDR3 DNA reads as TGTGCCAGCAGTTTACGGCCCGGGGCGGGAGAGGTCGAGCAGTACTTC. Protein product: CASSLRPGAGEVEQYF.

The chain couples TRBV14 to TRBJ2-7, with 10 bases fitting TRBD2. Unmatched junction bases numbered 20, after V lost 0 bases and J lost 3 bases. CDR1 is SGHDN and CDR2 is FVKESK in the germline V gene. CDR3 size: 21 residues. CDR3 DNA sequence: TGTGCCAGCAGCCAAGACCGGGACTTAGCTGAGTGGACTAGCGGTATCTACGAGCAGTACTTC. Encoded protein: CASSQDRDLAEWTSGIYEQYF.

In this sample, this clone turned up once. This rearrangement joins TRBV28 to TRBJ1-2, with a weak D call TRBD1 (5 bases). The length of the CDR3 is 14 residues. The V gene lost 6 bases and the J gene lost 3 bases, with 14 bases spanning the gap. Germline assignment: CDR1 MDHEN and CDR2 SYDVKM. The CDR3: CASSQGGDYYGYTF. The CDR3 region has the DNA TGTGCCAGCAGCCAAGGTGGGGACTACTATGGCTACACCTTC.

The chain links TRBV7-8 to TRBJ1-3; the match to TRBD1 covers 7 bases. The germline V gene encodes CDR1 SGHVS and CDR2 FQNEAQ. This CDR3 is built from 16 residues. Losses at the gene ends were 4 bases for V and 2 bases for J; bases not matched to a gene: 8. CDR3 protein: CASSSPTGRAGNTIYF. CDR3 in DNA: TGTGCCAGCAGCTCCCCGACAGGGAGGGCTGGAAACACCATATATTTT.

This clone was seen a handful of times. This chain links TRBV28 with TRBJ1-4; 9 bases align to TRBD1. CDR1 and CDR2 from the germline V gene are MDHEN and SYDVKM. The J segment lost 7 bases and the V segment lost 8 bases, leaving 5 bases of the junction unmatched. The CDR3 is 13 amino acids. As DNA, the CDR3 is TGTGCCAGCGGGACAGGGATGGCTGAAAAACTGTTTTTT. The encoded protein is CASGTGMAEKLFF.

The chain recombines TRBV7-7 with TRBJ2-1; the match to TRBD2 covers 8 bases. The V segment lost 4 bases and the J segment 5 bases; nucleotides outside the gene matches: 7. The CDR3 has 15 amino acids. CDR1 SSHAT and CDR2 FNYEAQ come from the germline V gene (reference sequence). CDR3: CASSSSAGGDNEQFF. CDR3 sequence (DNA): TGTGCCAGCAGCTCCTCCGCGGGAGGAGACAATGAGCAGTTCTTC.

The chain carries TRBV2 and TRBJ1-5; D unclear. V dropped 6 bases and J dropped 4 bases, with 16 bases sitting between them. The germline V gene has CDR1 SNHLY and CDR2 FYNNEI. The CDR3 runs to 15 residues. This CDR3 is CASRGLAVANQPQHF. In nucleotides, the CDR3 is TGTGCCAGCAGGGGGTTGGCGGTGGCAAATCAGCCCCAGCATTTT.

The V call is TRBV7-2, the J call TRBJ1-5; no definite D call. The CDR3 is made up of 17 amino acids. V lost 1 base, J lost 3 bases, and 16 bases lay in between. CDR1 is SGHTA, CDR2 FQGNSA, per germline. The CDR3: CASSLGGRSSYNQPQHF. The CDR3 region has the DNA TGTGCCAGCAGCTTAGGCGGCCGGTCCAGCTACAATCAGCCCCAGCATTTT. Based on the CDR3 plus reference TRBV7-2 and TRBJ1-5, the full variable domain is GAGVSQSPSNKVTEKGKDVELRCDPISGHTALYWYRQSLGQGLEFLIYFQGNSAPDKSGLPSDRFSAERTGGSVSTLTIQRTQQEDSAVYLCASSLGGRSSYNQPQHFGDGTRLSIL.

The rearrangement joins TRBV28 to TRBJ1-1; D is perhaps TRBD1 (5 bases). The CDR3 contains 13 residues. V lost 6 bases and J 5 bases, leaving 13 bases between the germline ends. Germline V gene sequence: CDR1 MDHEN, CDR2 SYDVKM. The CDR3 loop is CASRTRGPTEAFF. CDR3 sequence (DNA): TGTGCCAGCAGAACGAGGGGCCCGACTGAAGCTTTCTTT.

The J gene is TRBJ1-2, the V gene TRBV7-2, with D hard to call. The CDR3 is made up of 14 amino acids. CDR1 is SGHTA and CDR2 is FQGNSA in the germline V gene. Trimming took 2 bases from V and 1 from J, leaving 8 bases between them. The CDR3 reads CASSLRADNYGYTF. CDR3 sequence (DNA): TGTGCCAGCAGCTTACGAGCAGATAACTATGGCTACACCTTC.

In its sample, this clone was seen once. This rearrangement joins TRBV13 to TRBJ1-2, with 8 bases matching TRBD1. CDR1 is PRHDT and CDR2 is FYEKMQ in the germline V gene (reference sequence). The ends lost 3 bases at V and 4 bases at J; junction bases unmatched: 16. This CDR3 contains 18 residues. The CDR3 sequence: CASSFTRDRFLFSYGYTF. The CDR3 DNA is TGTGCCAGCAGCTTTACGCGGGACAGGTTTCTTTTTTCCTATGGCTACACCTTC.

This clone showed up just a few times. V and J are TRBV5-1 and TRBJ1-4; D call uncertain. The CDR3 extends over 15 amino acids. From germline, CDR1 is SGHRS and CDR2 YFSETQ. V was trimmed by 0 bases and J by 4 bases, leaving 10 bases between them. The CDR3, as DNA: TGCGCCAGCAGCTTGGGGGTCTTCGGTAATGAAAAACTGTTTTTT. Protein: CASSLGVFGNEKLFF.

This clone was observed a few times. CDR3 bases: TGTGCCAGCAGTTACTTCAGCCTGAATGAAAAACTGTTTTTT. Translating it yields CASSYFSLNEKLFF. The rearrangement links TRBV6-7 to TRBJ1-4; D gene unclear. TRBV6-7 falls under the ORF class, with uncertain function. The CDR3 runs to 14 residues. Between the trimmed V and J ends, which lost 1 base and 5 bases, there was a span of 8 bases.

The chain recombines TRBV27 with TRBJ1-1; 7 nucleotides line up with TRBD1. CDR1 MNHEY and CDR2 SMNVEV come from the germline V gene (reference sequence). The junction had 12 bases not matched to a gene; V was cut back by 4 bases and J by 4 bases. The CDR3 length is 16 residues. The CDR3 nucleotides are TGTGCCAGCAGTTACAGGGGTCTCCAATTCGGCACTGAAGCTTTCTTT. Protein product: CASSYRGLQFGTEAFF.

The V call is TRBV19, the J call TRBJ1-4, with D tentatively TRBD1 (6 bases). Germline V gene lookup returns CDR1 LNHDA and CDR2 SQIVND (reference sequence). The CDR3 loop spans 16 amino acids. The germline V and J ends were trimmed by 5 bases and 6 bases, with 19 bases remaining between them. DNA for the CDR3: TGTGCCAGTAGTCCGAGTAAGGGGGTACGGGATGAAAAACTGTTTTTT. It codes for CASSPSKGVRDEKLFF.

The chain recombines TRBV5-1 with TRBJ1-4, with TRBD1 matching over 10 bases. CDR3 length: 17 residues. V lost 4 bases, J lost 3 bases, and 9 bases stayed unmatched. From germline, CDR1 is SGHRS and CDR2 YFSETQ. The DNA for the CDR3 is TGCGCCAGCAGCCTGACAGGGGGCGCGGCGGCTAATGAAAAACTGTTTTTT. This codes for CASSLTGGAAANEKLFF.

J is TRBJ2-7 and V is TRBV6-5; tentative D call: TRBD2 (5 bases). The CDR3 extends over 13 amino acids. V lost 0 bases and J 4 bases, leaving 7 bases between the germline ends. Germline V gives CDR1 MNHEY, CDR2 SVGAGI. This CDR3 reads CASSYSREYEQYF. The CDR3, as DNA: TGTGCCAGCAGTTACTCTCGGGAATACGAGCAGTACTTC.